Presented here are 5 T cell receptor beta chains from one specimen sequenced in a study of cytomegalovirus exposure and HLA in healthy donors. In the PCR, 60 Vbeta and 13 Jbeta primers were used. Clones were read by immunoSEQ multiplex PCR, and TCRdb kept only the in-frame ones, dropping some. The table includes 95,000 to 150,000 clones, about 11% detected once. The sample taken for sequencing was PBMCs. The receptors derive from a young woman in good health and CMV-seropositive.

V usage is TRBV11-2 and J usage is TRBJ1-2; D remains unclear. The CDR3 totals 13 residues. Germline lookup yields CDR1 SGHAT and CDR2 FQNNGV. Trimming stripped 1 base from V and 4 bases from J, with 7 bases between. The CDR3 reads CASSLAGPYGYTF. CDR3 bases: TGTGCCAGCAGCTTAGCAGGCCCCTATGGCTACACCTTC.

This rearrangement joins TRBV9 to TRBJ2-5; 7 nucleotides agree with TRBD1. This CDR3 has 15 amino acids. Germline assignment: CDR1 SGDLS and CDR2 YYNGEE. V lost 4 bases to trimming and J lost 0 bases; unmatched junction nucleotides: 6. The CDR3 is CASSPRDSHQETQYF. In DNA, the CDR3 is TGTGCCAGCAGCCCTAGGGACAGCCACCAAGAGACCCAGTACTTC.

This clone turned up a few times. This chain connects TRBV9 to TRBJ1-5; D may be TRBD1 (6 bases). The CDR3 covers 22 residues. V lost 4 bases and J 5 bases, leaving 37 bases between the germline ends. CDR1 is SGDLS, CDR2 YYNGEE, per germline. The DNA for the CDR3 is TGTGCCAGCAGCCCCAAGAGAGAGGTAGACAGGAGTAGGGGACACGCCCATCAGCCCCAGCATTTT. It is translated as CASSPKREVDRSRGHAHQPQHF.

V gene TRBV2 combines with J gene TRBJ2-2, with a weak D call TRBD2 (5 bases). Germline V lookup: CDR1 SNHLY, CDR2 FYNNEI. This CDR3 has 15 residues. Trimming removed 2 bases at V and 5 bases at J, with 12 bases between. CDR3 in DNA: TGTGCCAGCAGTGAAAGAGGGAGCGTAACCGGGGAGCTGTTTTTT. Amino acids: CASSERGSVTGELFF.

The V and J genes are TRBV5-4 and TRBJ1-1; TRBD1 aligns across 8 bases. Germline CDR1 is SGHNT and CDR2 is YYREEE (reference sequence). The J segment lost 5 bases and the V segment lost 0 bases, leaving 6 bases of the junction unmatched. This CDR3 has 15 residues. The DNA for the CDR3 is TGTGCCAGCAGCTTGGAAGGACAGGGAAGAACTGAAGCTTTCTTT. Protein: CASSLEGQGRTEAFF.